Following are 10 T cell receptor beta chains from one sample sequenced in a study of control samples from healthy donors and cancer patients. The assay was immunoSEQ multiplex PCR, and TCRdb's table has in-frame clones only and misses some. This sample has roughly 190,000 clones; around 93% occur once, and the top ten carry approximately 1.8%. Sequencing was performed on blood. These receptors were collected from a man aged 30-40 years in good health.

V gene TRBV3-1 (or the pseudogene TRBV3-2) combines with J gene TRBJ1-1; D might be TRBD1 (5 bases). The CDR3 has 16 amino acids. Germline V gene sequence: CDR1 LGHDT, CDR2 YNNKEL (reference sequence). Trimming cost V 1 base and J 1 base, with 13 bases left between them. The CDR3 loop reads CASSQGGPGGNTEAFF. The CDR3, as DNA: TGTGCCAGCAGCCAAGGGGGACCTGGAGGGAACACTGAAGCTTTCTTT.

The chain has TRBV24-1 and TRBJ1-4; D remains ambiguous. In germline, CDR1 is KGHDR, CDR2 SFDVKD. CDR3 length: 18 residues. Trimming shortened V by 0 bases and J by 8 bases, and 21 bases separated the two germline ends. DNA for the CDR3: TGTGCCACCAGTGATTTGCCCTCCTACCGTCCTTTTAAGGAAAAACTGTTTTTT. Its translation is CATSDLPSYRPFKEKLFF.

This chain joins TRBV2 and TRBJ2-1; D is undetermined. Germline CDR1 is SNHLY and CDR2 is FYNNEI. V was pared by 1 base and J by 4 bases, with 5 bases between. This CDR3 region has 13 residues. The CDR3 here is CASSEEQYNEQFF. CDR3 sequence (DNA): TGTGCCAGCAGTGAAGAGCAGTACAATGAGCAGTTCTTC.

The gene calls are TRBV6-5 and TRBJ2-7; 10 bases align to TRBD1. The CDR3 totals 15 residues. Trimming at V came to 0 bases and at J to 2 bases, leaving 1 base not matched to a gene. Germline V gives CDR1 MNHEY, CDR2 SVGAGI. This chain's CDR3 is CASSYSGQGAYEQYF. As DNA, the CDR3 is TGTGCCAGCAGTTACTCAGGACAGGGGGCCTACGAGCAGTACTTC.

V gene TRBV24-1 combines with J gene TRBJ2-6, with D perhaps matching TRBD2 (5 bases). Germline V gene data show CDR1 as KGHDR and CDR2 as SFDVKD. V lost 2 bases, J lost 4 bases, and 20 bases lay in between. The CDR3 has 19 amino acids. The CDR3 region has the DNA TGTGCCACCAGTGATTCTGCCCGTATGACAACGGGGGGGGCCAACGTCCTGACTTTC. Encoded protein: CATSDSARMTTGGANVLTF.

The gene calls are TRBV19 and TRBJ2-7, with D tentatively TRBD2 (7 bases). The V and J ends lost 1 base and 6 bases respectively, with 16 bases between them. The CDR3 is 15 amino acids. CDR1 is LNHDA, CDR2 SQIVND, per germline (reference sequence). As DNA, the CDR3 is TGTGCCAGTAGTATAGGTGCGGGGGCTCCGGGCGAGCAGTACTTC. This gives the protein CASSIGAGAPGEQYF.

The chain uses TRBV5-1 and TRBJ2-7; 9 bases agree with TRBD1. The CDR3 length is 15 residues. Germline assignment: CDR1 SGHRS and CDR2 YFSETQ. V shed 4 bases and J 7 bases; nucleotides not matched to a gene: 12. CDR3 sequence (DNA): TGCGCCAGCAGCACCGGGGACAGGGCCTTGTTGGAGCAGTACTTC. It is translated as CASSTGDRALLEQYF.

The rearrangement uses TRBV5-1 and TRBJ2-3; 10 nucleotides agree with TRBD2. The CDR3 is 16 amino acids. The germline V gene encodes CDR1 SGHRS and CDR2 YFSETQ. With 6 bases clipped from V and 2 bases from J, the junction kept 9 bases outside the gene matches. The CDR3 sequence is CASTIGAGGTTDTQYF. In nucleotides, the CDR3 is TGCGCCAGCACCATAGGAGCGGGGGGGACCACAGATACGCAGTATTTT.

The rearrangement uses TRBV30 and TRBJ1-2; D is ambiguous. The V end was cut by 0 bases, the J end by 7 bases, with 15 bases between. Per germline, CDR1 GTSNPN and CDR2 SVGIG (reference sequence). The CDR3 spans 14 residues. CDR3 residues: CAWSVRRRRSGYTF. CDR3 in DNA: TGTGCCTGGAGTGTACGGAGGAGGCGTTCTGGCTACACCTTC.

J is TRBJ2-1 and V is TRBV4-1; 9 positions match TRBD2. This CDR3 has 16 amino acids. Trimming at V came to 4 bases and at J to 4 bases, leaving 8 bases not matched to a gene. Germline V gene sequence: CDR1 MGHRA, CDR2 YSYEKL. The CDR3 DNA follows: TGCGCCAGCAGCCGCAAGGTAGCGGGGGAGTACAATGAGCAGTTCTTC. This translates into CASSRKVAGEYNEQFF.